This TCR beta chain was retrieved from a study of T cells in Graves' hyperthyroidism and ophthalmopathy. Overall study findings and caveats: Ophthalmopathy, which appeared later, was predicted by the model a median around 6 months before onset.

With regard to this clonotype: Its antigen is unknown.

The TCR beta CDR3 regions underwent amplification using RNA transcripts as the source. With the HTBI primer set, the TCR CDR3 went through a first round of RT-PCR. From the multiplex PCR reads, TCRdb called clonotypes with MiXCR, one entry per CDR3 protein. This table holds hundreds of thousands of distinct CDR3 sequences, around a quarter found once. The J segment lost 1 base and the V segment lost 4 bases, leaving 9 bases of the junction unmatched. The V gene's germline CDR1 is MDHEN and CDR2 SYDVKM. This CDR3 comprises 16 residues. The sequence was collected from a young woman with Graves' ophthalmopathy. The sequenced sample consisted of blood. J is TRBJ1-2 and V is TRBV28; 7 bases align to TRBD1. The CDR3 spells CASSWGGGGHNYGYTF. The DNA of the CDR3 is TGTGCCAGCAGTTGGGGGGGAGGGGGCCATAACTATGGCTACACCTTC.